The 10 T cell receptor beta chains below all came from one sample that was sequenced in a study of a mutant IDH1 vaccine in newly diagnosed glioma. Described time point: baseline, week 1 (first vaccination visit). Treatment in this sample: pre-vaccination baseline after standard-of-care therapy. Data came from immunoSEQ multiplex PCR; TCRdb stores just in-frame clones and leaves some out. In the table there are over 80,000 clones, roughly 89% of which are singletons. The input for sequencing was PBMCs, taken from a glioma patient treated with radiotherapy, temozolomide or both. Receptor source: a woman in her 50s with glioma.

The CDR3 region is CASSLRTQDQPQHF. DNA for the CDR3: TGTGCCAGCAGCTTGAGGACACAAGATCAGCCCCAGCATTTT. The genes are TRBV5-5 and TRBJ1-5; D might be TRBD1 (5 bases). The germline V gene has CDR1 SGHKS and CDR2 YYEKEE (reference sequence). The CDR3 spans 14 residues. V lost 1 base and J 5 bases, leaving 10 bases between the germline ends.

The CDR3 nucleotides read TGTGCCACCAGCGGGATCTCCTACGAGCAGTACTTC. Amino acid sequence: CATSGISYEQYF. The chain combines TRBV15 with TRBJ2-7; D remains unclear. Germline loops: CDR1 LNHNV, CDR2 YYDKDF (reference sequence). Between the trimmed V and J ends, which lost 5 bases and 0 bases, there was a span of 5 bases. The CDR3 consists of 12 residues.

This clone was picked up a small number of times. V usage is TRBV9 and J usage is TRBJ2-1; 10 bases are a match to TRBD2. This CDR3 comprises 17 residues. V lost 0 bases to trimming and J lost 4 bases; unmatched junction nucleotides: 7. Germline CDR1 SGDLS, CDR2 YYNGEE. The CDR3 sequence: CASSVGPSGGTYNEQFF. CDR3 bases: TGTGCCAGCAGCGTAGGCCCTAGCGGGGGTACTTACAATGAGCAGTTCTTC.

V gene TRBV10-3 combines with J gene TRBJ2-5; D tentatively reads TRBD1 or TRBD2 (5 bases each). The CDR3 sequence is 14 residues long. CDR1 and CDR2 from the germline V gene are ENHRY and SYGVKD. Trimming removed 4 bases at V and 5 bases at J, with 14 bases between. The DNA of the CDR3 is TGTGCCATCAGTGGGTCCCCCGGGACCGAGACCCAGTACTTC. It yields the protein CAISGSPGTETQYF.

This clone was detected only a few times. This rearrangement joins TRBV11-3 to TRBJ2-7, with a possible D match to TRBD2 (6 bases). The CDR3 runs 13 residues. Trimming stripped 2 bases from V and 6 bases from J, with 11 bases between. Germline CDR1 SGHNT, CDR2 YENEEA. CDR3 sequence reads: CASSLNEGGEQYF. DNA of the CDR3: TGTGCCAGCAGCTTAAACGAGGGAGGCGAGCAGTACTTC. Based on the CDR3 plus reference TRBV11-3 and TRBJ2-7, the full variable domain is EAGVVQSPRYKIIEKKQPVAFWCNPISGHNTLYWYLQNLGQGPELLIRYENEEAVDDSQLPKDRFSAERLKGVDSTLKIQPAELGDSAVYLCASSLNEGGEQYFGPGTRLTVT.

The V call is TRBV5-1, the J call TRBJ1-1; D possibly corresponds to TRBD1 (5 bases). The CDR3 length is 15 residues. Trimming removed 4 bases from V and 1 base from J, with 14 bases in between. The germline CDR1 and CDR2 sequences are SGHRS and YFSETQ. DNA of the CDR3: TGCGCCAGCAGCCACCAGGGAGAAGGGAACACTGAAGCTTTCTTT. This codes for CASSHQGEGNTEAFF.

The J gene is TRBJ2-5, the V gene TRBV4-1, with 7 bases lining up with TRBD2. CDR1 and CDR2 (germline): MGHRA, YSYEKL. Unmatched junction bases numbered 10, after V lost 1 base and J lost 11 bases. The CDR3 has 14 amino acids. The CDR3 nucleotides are TGCGCCAGCAGCCAAGCTAGCGGCCCATTGGAGCAGTACTTC. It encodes CASSQASGPLEQYF.

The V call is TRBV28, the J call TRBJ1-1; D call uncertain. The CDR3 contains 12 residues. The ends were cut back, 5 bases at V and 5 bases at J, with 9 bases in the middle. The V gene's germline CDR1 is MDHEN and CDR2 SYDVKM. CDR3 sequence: CASSPVWTEAFF. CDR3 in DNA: TGTGCCAGCAGTCCCGTATGGACTGAAGCTTTCTTT.

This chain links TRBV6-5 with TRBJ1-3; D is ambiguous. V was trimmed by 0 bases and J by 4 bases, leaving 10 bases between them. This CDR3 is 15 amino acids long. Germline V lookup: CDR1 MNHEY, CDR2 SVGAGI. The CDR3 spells CASSYSNSAGNTIYF. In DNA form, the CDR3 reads TGTGCCAGCAGTTACTCCAATTCTGCGGGAAACACCATATATTTT.

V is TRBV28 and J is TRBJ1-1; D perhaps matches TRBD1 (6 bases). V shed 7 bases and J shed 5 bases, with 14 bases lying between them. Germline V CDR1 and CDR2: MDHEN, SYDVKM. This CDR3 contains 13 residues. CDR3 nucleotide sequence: TGTGCCAGCACCCCGGGGGGCGGGACTGAAGCTTTCTTT. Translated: CASTPGGGTEAFF. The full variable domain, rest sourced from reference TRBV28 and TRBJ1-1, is DVKVTQSSRYLVKRTGEKVFLECVQDMDHENMFWYRQDPGLGLRLIYFSYDVKMKEKGDIPEGYSVSREKKERFSLILESASTNQTSMYLCASTPGGGTEAFFGQGTRLTVV.